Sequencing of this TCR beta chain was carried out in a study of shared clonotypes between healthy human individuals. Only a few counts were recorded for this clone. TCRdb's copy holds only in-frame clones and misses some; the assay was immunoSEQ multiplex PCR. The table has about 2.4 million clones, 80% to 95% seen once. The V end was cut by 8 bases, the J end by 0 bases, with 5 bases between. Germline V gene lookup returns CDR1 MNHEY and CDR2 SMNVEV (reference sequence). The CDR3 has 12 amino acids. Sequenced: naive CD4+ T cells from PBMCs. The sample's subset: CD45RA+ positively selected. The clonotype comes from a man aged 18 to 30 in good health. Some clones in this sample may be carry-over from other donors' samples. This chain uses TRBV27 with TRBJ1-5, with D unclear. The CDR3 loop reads CASWDSNQPQHF. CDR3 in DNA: TGTGCCAGCTGGGATAGCAATCAGCCCCAGCATTTT.